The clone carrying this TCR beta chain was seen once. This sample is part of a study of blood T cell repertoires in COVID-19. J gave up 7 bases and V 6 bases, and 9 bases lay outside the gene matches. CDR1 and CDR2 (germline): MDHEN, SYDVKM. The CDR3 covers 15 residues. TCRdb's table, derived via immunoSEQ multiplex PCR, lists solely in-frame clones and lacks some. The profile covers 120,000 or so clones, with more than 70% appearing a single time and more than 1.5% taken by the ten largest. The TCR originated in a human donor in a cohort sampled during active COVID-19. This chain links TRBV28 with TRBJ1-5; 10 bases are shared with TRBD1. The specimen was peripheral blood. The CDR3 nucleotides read TGTGCCAGCAGGACAGGGGGCCCGGGATGGCAGCCCCAGCATTTT. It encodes CASRTGGPGWQPQHF.